This T cell receptor beta chain was recovered during a study of regulatory T cells in long-lasting Graves disease. The wider study: By definition, persistent Graves' disease involved antithyroid drugs for over 5 years alongside positive TSH receptor antibodies.

Overall study results and limits: Persistent disease exhibited a predilection for TRBV28, TRBJ1-2 and TRBJ2-5. Among the persistent patients, thousands of public clonotypes were shared, more than the 850 to 1,000 shared among new patients.

In building TCR beta libraries, iRepertoire HTBI primers were used together with Arm-PCR of CDR3 regions. Via MiXCR, TCRdb re-called the multiplex PCR reads, giving one row per CDR3 protein. The sample records roughly 500,000 distinct CDR3 sequences, less than 25% being singletons. V gave up 1 base and J gave up 8 bases, with 11 bases separating them. The CDR3 totals 13 residues. Germline-derived CDR1 and CDR2 are LGHNA and YSLEER. Time point meaning: persistent/refractory GD, antithyroid drugs over 5 years with positive TRAb. PBMC RNA was the source of the TCR library. About 8.8 milliliters of peripheral blood were drawn into EDTA tubes. This clonotype has more than one count but fewer than ten. The target antigen is unknown.

The rearrangement links TRBV4-3 to TRBJ1-1; D gene uncertain. The sample was peripheral blood mononuclear cells (PBMCs), taken when the disease was refractory, from a patient treated with antithyroid drugs. This TCR came from a female donor with Graves disease. DNA for the CDR3: TGCGCCAGCAGCCAAGTTAATCAAGGAGAAGCTTTCTTT. It codes for CASSQVNQGEAFF.